The sequence of this T cell receptor beta chain was determined in a study of CD8+ T cells in alopecia areata. Study-wide results and caveats: The study found TCR sharing across patients less clear than in mice, possibly for HLA reasons. Clonality was higher in lesional than normal scalp, especially in alopecia totalis/universalis.

Comment on this clone: Its antigen is not known.

The CDR3 has 14 residues. Germline loops: CDR1 MDHEN, CDR2 SYDVKM. As for treatment: oral pan-JAK inhibitor, 5-10 mg twice daily. The investigators collected lesional scalp punch biopsies and peripheral blood from alopecia areata patients. RNA extraction and reverse transcription yielded cDNA as sequencing template. Using immunoSEQ multiplex PCR, the repertoire was profiled, and TCRdb retains in-frame clones only, with some absent. The repertoire has about 88,000 clones, roughly 46% of them found once; the top ten carry 18%. V and J are TRBV28 and TRBJ2-3, with 11 bases aligning to TRBD1. This TCR was recovered from a human donor with alopecia areata. The specimen was CD8+ T cells sorted from blood, collected at week 24, from a patient treated with tofacitinib. The CDR3 here is CACLRDRGVDTQYF. The CDR3 nucleotides are TGTGCGTGTCTCCGGGACAGGGGGGTAGATACGCAGTATTTT.